This entry concerns a single T cell receptor beta chain. Its matching antigen is unknown. This record belongs to a study of CD8 T cells in ankylosing spondylitis. Study-wide findings and caveats: Existing reports had already noted some motif variants in reactive arthritis synovial fluid and blood. About 8 highly homologous variants made up a TCR beta motif that seemed to typify ankylosing spondylitis blood. Disease-linked clones were reportedly significantly enriched in matched ankylosing spondylitis synovial fluid. Clones linked to the disease showed a CD8+ phenotype. They occurred at relatively low frequencies in peripheral blood.

Trimming removed 1 base at V and 6 bases at J, with 16 bases between. This CDR3 has 16 amino acids. Germline lookup yields CDR1 SGDLS and CDR2 YYNGEE. Each TCR beta library was made by quantitative 5'-RACE that incorporated molecular barcodes. TCRdb ran MiXCR on the 5' RACE reads and lists one entry per CDR3 protein. In the table there are roughly 470,000 distinct CDR3 sequences, about 24% of which are singletons. This TCR derives from a male donor with ankylosing spondylitis. What was sequenced was blood, either unsorted or a sorted T cell fraction (not recorded which). The chain uses TRBV9 and TRBJ2-2, with D possibly TRBD1 on 5 matching bases. CDR3: CASSVRQLELAGELFF. The CDR3 DNA sequence: TGTGCCAGCAGCGTACGACAGCTAGAATTGGCCGGGGAGCTGTTTTTT.